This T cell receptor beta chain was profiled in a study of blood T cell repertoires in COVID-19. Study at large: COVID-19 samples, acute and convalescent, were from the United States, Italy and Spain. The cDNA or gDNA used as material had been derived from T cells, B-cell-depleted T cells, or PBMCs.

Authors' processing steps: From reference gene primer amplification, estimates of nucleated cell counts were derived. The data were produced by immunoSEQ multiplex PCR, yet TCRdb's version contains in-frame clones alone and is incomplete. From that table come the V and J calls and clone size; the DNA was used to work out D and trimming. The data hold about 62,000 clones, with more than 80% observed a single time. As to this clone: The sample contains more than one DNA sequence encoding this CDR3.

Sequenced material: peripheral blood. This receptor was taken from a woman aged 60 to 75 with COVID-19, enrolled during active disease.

CDR3 in amino acids: CAISPGTEAFF. In DNA form, the CDR3 reads TGTGCCATCAGTCCCGGGACTGAAGCTTTCTTT. V is TRBV10-3 and J is TRBJ1-1; D unresolved. This CDR3 comprises 11 residues. Germline V lookup: CDR1 ENHRY, CDR2 SYGVKD. Between the trimmed V and J ends, which lost 5 bases and 5 bases, there was a span of 6 bases.